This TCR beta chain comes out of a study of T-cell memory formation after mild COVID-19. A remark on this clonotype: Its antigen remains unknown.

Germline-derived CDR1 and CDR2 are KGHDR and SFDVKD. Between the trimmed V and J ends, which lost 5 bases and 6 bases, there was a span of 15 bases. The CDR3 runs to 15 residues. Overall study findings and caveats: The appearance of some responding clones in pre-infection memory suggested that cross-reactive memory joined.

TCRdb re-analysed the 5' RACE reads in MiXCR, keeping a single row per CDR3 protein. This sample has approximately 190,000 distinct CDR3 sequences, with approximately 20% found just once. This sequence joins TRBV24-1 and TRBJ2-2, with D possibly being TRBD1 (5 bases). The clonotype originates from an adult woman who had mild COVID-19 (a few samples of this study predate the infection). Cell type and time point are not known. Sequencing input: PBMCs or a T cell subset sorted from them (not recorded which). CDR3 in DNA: TGTGCCACCAGTGGTCGCAGGGCCGTAGCCGGGGAGCTGTTTTTT. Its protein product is CATSGRRAVAGELFF.